Following are 8 T cell receptor beta chains from one sample sequenced in a study of OX40 agonist ivuxolimab in advanced cancers. Sequencing used immunoSEQ multiplex PCR; TCRdb keeps in-frame clones, though not all of them. The profile shows 35,000 to 55,000 clones, about four fifths of them singletons. The specimen comprised CD4+ or CD8+ T cells sorted from blood, sampled in a trial of the OX40 agonist ivuxolimab. Receptors originate from an adult with an advanced solid tumor such as melanoma, head and neck, liver or kidney cancer.

The chain uses TRBV9 and TRBJ2-3; TRBD2 agrees at 11 bases. V lost 5 bases and J lost 2; bases outside the gene matches: 7. The CDR3 has 16 residues. Per germline, CDR1 SGDLS and CDR2 YYNGEE. For the CDR3, the DNA is TGTGCCAGCAGAAAGGTAGCGGGAGGGGACACAGATACGCAGTATTTT. The encoded protein is CASRKVAGGDTDTQYF.

The table lists this clone with a count of one. The chain combines TRBV19 with TRBJ2-6; D not certain. The CDR3 sequence is 15 residues long. Germline values: CDR1 LNHDA, CDR2 SQIVND (reference sequence). The V and J ends lost 5 bases and 2 bases respectively, with 10 bases between them. The CDR3 region has the DNA TGTGCCAGTAGTGCCTATATGACTGGGGCCAACGTCCTGACTTTC. It yields the protein CASSAYMTGANVLTF.

The chain is built from TRBV29-1 and TRBJ1-2, with 7 bases identical to TRBD1. V dropped 5 bases and J dropped 5; count of bases not matched to a gene: 5. Germline V gene data show CDR1 as SQVTM and CDR2 as ANQGSEA. The CDR3 runs 12 residues. The CDR3 protein is CSVPGQIYGYTF. The CDR3 bases are TGCAGCGTTCCGGGACAGATATATGGCTACACCTTC.

This sequence joins TRBV5-1 and TRBJ2-7; unclear D gene. Trimming pared 4 bases from V and 3 bases from J, leaving 5 bases between. CDR1 and CDR2 from the germline V gene are SGHRS and YFSETQ. The CDR3 has 11 residues. CDR3 sequence (DNA): TGCGCCAGCAGCCCGGGCTACGAGCAGTACTTC. Its protein product is CASSPGYEQYF.

This clone came up a few times. J is TRBJ2-7 and V is TRBV30; TRBD1 aligns across 7 bases. CDR3 length equals 11 residues. Germline CDR1 reads GTSNPN; CDR2 reads SVGIG (reference sequence). The V and J ends lost 5 bases and 5 bases, in that order; junction bases with no gene match: 3. DNA for the CDR3: TGTGCCTGGCAGGGACAGAACGAGCAGTACTTC. This gives the protein CAWQGQNEQYF.

The V call is TRBV5-1, the J call TRBJ2-3; no definite D call. Trimming shortened V by 0 bases and J by 0 bases, and 11 bases separated the two germline ends. The CDR3 loop spans 16 amino acids. Germline V lookup: CDR1 SGHRS, CDR2 YFSETQ. The CDR3 region has the DNA TGCGCCAGCAGCTTGGTTATGAAGCCAAGCACAGATACGCAGTATTTT. It codes for CASSLVMKPSTDTQYF.

This clone was counted a few times. The chain joins TRBV5-8 to TRBJ1-1, with TRBD1 as a possible D gene (5 bases). CDR1 SGHTS and CDR2 YDEGEE come from the germline V gene. V was shortened by 0 bases and J by 0 bases, with 12 bases between the two germline ends. This CDR3 is built from 16 residues. CDR3 coding DNA: TGTGCCAGCAGCTTGGTAGGACAACTATTGAACACTGAAGCTTTCTTT. This codes for CASSLVGQLLNTEAFF.

The chain couples TRBV28 to TRBJ2-7; D is uncertain. V dropped 9 bases and J dropped 3 bases, with 12 bases sitting between them. This CDR3 is 12 amino acids long. Germline V lookup: CDR1 MDHEN, CDR2 SYDVKM. The CDR3 DNA sequence: TGTGCCAGTGGAAATGCCGTCTACGAGCAGTACTTC. It translates to CASGNAVYEQYF.